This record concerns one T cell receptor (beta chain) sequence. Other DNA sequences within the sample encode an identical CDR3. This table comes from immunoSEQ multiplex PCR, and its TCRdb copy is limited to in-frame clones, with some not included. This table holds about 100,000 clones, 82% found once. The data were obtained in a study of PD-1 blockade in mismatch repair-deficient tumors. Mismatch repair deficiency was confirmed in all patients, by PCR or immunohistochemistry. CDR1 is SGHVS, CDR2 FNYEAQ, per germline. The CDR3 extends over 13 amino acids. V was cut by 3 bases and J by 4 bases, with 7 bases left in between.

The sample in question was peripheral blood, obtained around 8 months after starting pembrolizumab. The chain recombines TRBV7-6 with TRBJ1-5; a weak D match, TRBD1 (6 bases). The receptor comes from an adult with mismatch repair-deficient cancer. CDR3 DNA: TGTGCCAGCAGCTTGGGGGCGAATCAGCCCCAGCATTTT. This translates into CASSLGANQPQHF.